The 10 T cell receptor beta chains below all came from one sample that was sequenced in a study of early stage breast cancer tumors. TCRdb's copy holds only in-frame clones and misses some; the assay was immunoSEQ multiplex PCR. The data contain about 50,000 clones, roughly 73% of them singletons. The specimen was blood. These receptors all stem from a person aged 35 to 50 with breast cancer.

In its sample, this clone was seen once. The chain couples TRBV6-6 to TRBJ2-7; no firm D call. The germline V and J ends were trimmed by 10 bases and 3 bases, with 16 bases remaining between them. The CDR3 length is 13 residues. The germline CDR1 and CDR2 sequences are MNHNY and SVGAGI (reference sequence). The CDR3 is CATISGLHYEQYF. In DNA form, the CDR3 reads TGTGCCACCATATCCGGGCTCCACTACGAGCAGTACTTC.

V is TRBV15 and J is TRBJ2-5; 8 bases match TRBD2. With V trimmed by 0 bases and J by 3 bases, 6 bases remained unmatched. The length of the CDR3 is 16 residues. Germline V gene data show CDR1 as LNHNV and CDR2 as YYDKDF (reference sequence). This chain's CDR3 is CATSRDLGLAKETQYF. CDR3 nucleotides: TGTGCCACCAGCAGAGATCTCGGACTAGCCAAAGAGACCCAGTACTTC.

The chain links TRBV6-6 to TRBJ2-7; D tentatively fits TRBD1 or TRBD2 (6 bases each). V was clipped by 5 bases and J by 9 bases, with 20 bases between them. CDR1 and CDR2 from the germline V gene are MNHNY and SVGAGI (reference sequence). The CDR3 extends over 14 amino acids. Here the CDR3 reads CASSGGGVTRWQYF. The DNA of the CDR3 is TGTGCCAGCAGTGGGGGCGGGGTTACGAGATGGCAGTACTTC.

This rearrangement joins TRBV4-2 to TRBJ2-1, with 7 positions matching TRBD2. The CDR3 totals 15 residues. V lost 1 base, J lost 5 bases, and 5 bases stayed unmatched. Per germline, CDR1 LGHNA and CDR2 YNFKEQ. The CDR3 nucleotides read TGTGCCAGCAGCCAAGGGCGGGAGTCCCACAATGAGCAGTTCTTC. It yields the protein CASSQGRESHNEQFF.

J is TRBJ2-7 and V is TRBV18, with no clear D. Germline CDR1 and CDR2: KGHSH and LQKENI. The length of the CDR3 is 13 residues. V lost 4 bases, J lost 0 bases, and 7 bases lay in between. The CDR3 loop is CASSRLRSYEQYF. In DNA form, the CDR3 reads TGTGCCAGCTCACGATTGCGCTCCTACGAGCAGTACTTC.

This CDR3 reads CASSLLAGGGTDTQYF. The CDR3 region has the DNA TGCGCCAGCAGCTTGTTAGCGGGAGGGGGCACAGATACGCAGTATTTT. J is TRBJ2-3 and V is TRBV5-1, with 11 bases identical to TRBD2. V lost 1 base, J lost 1 base, and 2 bases stayed unmatched. The CDR3 is 16 amino acids. Germline V gives CDR1 SGHRS, CDR2 YFSETQ.

Only a few counts were recorded for this clone. Sequence at one end of the junction differs from germline and may be a read error. For the CDR3, the DNA is TGTGCCAGCAGCCAAGATTGGGCGGCTGGAGCCAACGTCCTGACTTTC. This translates into CASSQDWAAGANVLTF. The chain joins TRBV4-2 to TRBJ2-6, with D uncertain. The germline V gene has CDR1 LGHNA and CDR2 YNFKEQ. This CDR3 has 16 amino acids.

The chain joins TRBV5-4 to TRBJ2-3; 8 bases line up with TRBD1. The V gene's germline CDR1 is SGHNT and CDR2 YYREEE (reference sequence). CDR3 length: 18 amino acids. V lost 4 bases and J lost 2; bases outside the gene matches: 15. The CDR3 DNA reads TGTGCCAGCAGCCCCCCAGAGGACAGGGAGGACCTCACAGATACGCAGTATTTT. Translation: CASSPPEDREDLTDTQYF.

The chain recombines TRBV12-5 with TRBJ2-6; the D gene is possibly TRBD2 (5 bases). The CDR3 has 15 amino acids. CDR1 and CDR2 from the germline V gene are LGHNT and FRNRAP. V gave up 5 bases and J gave up 2 bases, with 10 bases separating them. CDR3 in amino acids: CASGQGLPGANVLTF. Written as DNA, the CDR3 is TGTGCTAGTGGTCAAGGACTCCCTGGGGCCAACGTCCTGACTTTC.

Only one count was recorded for this clone. The chain recombines TRBV11-3 with TRBJ2-3; D gene uncertain. V lost 0 bases and J 8 bases, leaving 3 bases between the germline ends. The CDR3 runs to 11 residues. Per germline, CDR1 SGHNT and CDR2 YENEEA. The CDR3 DNA is TGTGCCAGCAGCTTAGAAGGTACGCAGTATTTT. This encodes CASSLEGTQYF.